Below are 8 T cell receptor beta chains sequenced from a single sample in a study of blood T cells in healthy people across ages. Combining a sample-barcoded 5' primer with a J-beta primer mix, a second PCR ran for roughly 7 to 11 cycles. TCRdb independently ran MiXCR on the 5' RACE reads; one entry per CDR3 protein. The sample shows 910,000 or so distinct CDR3 sequences, just over 50% of them seen only once. The sequenced sample consisted of blood. The receptors originated from an older woman in good health.

This chain uses TRBV20-1 with TRBJ2-3, with D maybe TRBD1 (6 bases). This CDR3 contains 14 residues. V dropped 4 bases and J dropped 2 bases, with 13 bases sitting between them. CDR1 and CDR2 (germline): DFQATT, SNEGSKA (reference sequence). CDR3 in amino acids: CSATTGLNTDTQYF. The CDR3 nucleotides are TGCAGTGCTACCACAGGGTTAAACACAGATACGCAGTATTTT.

This clonotype was recorded at least ten times. The chain is built from TRBV7-9 and TRBJ2-7, with 9 bases identical to TRBD2. CDR1 SEHNR and CDR2 FQNEAQ come from the germline V gene (reference sequence). With V trimmed by 2 bases and J by 0 bases, 2 bases remained unmatched. The CDR3 spans 15 residues. This CDR3 reads CASSLLAGSSYEQYF. The DNA of the CDR3 is TGTGCCAGCAGCTTACTAGCGGGGAGCTCCTACGAGCAGTACTTC. Together with reference TRBV7-9 and TRBJ2-7, the CDR3 gives the full variable domain: DTGVSQNPRHKITKRGQNVTFRCDPISEHNRLYWYRQTLGQGPEFLTYFQNEAQLEKSRLLSDRFSAERPKGSFSTLEIQRTEQGDSAMYLCASSLLAGSSYEQYFGPGTRLTVT.

This chain links TRBV20-1 with TRBJ2-1, with D possibly called TRBD1 or TRBD2 (5 bases each). Germline V gene sequence: CDR1 DFQATT, CDR2 SNEGSKA (reference sequence). This CDR3 spans 15 amino acids. V shed 0 bases and J shed 13 bases, with 22 bases lying between them. The CDR3 sequence is CSARDPGTQKETQFF. The CDR3 nucleotides are TGCAGTGCTAGAGATCCGGGGACCCAGAAAGAGACCCAGTTCTTC.

The V call is TRBV11-2, the J call TRBJ2-3; 12 bases line up with TRBD2. V was clipped by 3 bases and J by 2 bases; unmatched bases: 12. This CDR3 has 19 amino acids. Germline assignment: CDR1 SGHAT and CDR2 FQNNGV. Written as DNA, the CDR3 is TGTGCCAGCAGCTTGGGACTAGCGGGTTCGAACCCGTACACAGATACGCAGTATTTT. This translates into CASSLGLAGSNPYTDTQYF.

The chain carries TRBV24-1 and TRBJ2-3; D possibly matches TRBD1 or TRBD2 (5 bases each). The CDR3 has 15 amino acids. V dropped 1 base and J dropped 4 bases, with 11 bases sitting between them. Germline V lookup: CDR1 KGHDR, CDR2 SFDVKD. CDR3 loop: CATSDFGDRADTQYF. In DNA, the CDR3 is TGTGCCACCAGTGATTTCGGGGACCGCGCAGATACGCAGTATTTT.

This clonotype was observed a few times. The J gene is TRBJ1-6, the V gene TRBV18, with D possibly TRBD1 on 5 matching bases. Germline CDR1 and CDR2: KGHSH and LQKENI. V lost 2 bases, J lost 6 bases, and 17 bases lay in between. The CDR3 spans 17 residues. The CDR3 sequence is CASSPGTGGRGNSPLHF. CDR3 bases: TGTGCCAGCTCACCAGGGACGGGCGGAAGGGGTAATTCACCCCTCCACTTT.

This chain uses TRBV7-9 with TRBJ2-1, with TRBD1 identical over 7 bases. This CDR3 contains 13 residues. Unmatched junction bases numbered 6, after V lost 5 bases and J lost 8 bases. Germline CDR1 is SEHNR and CDR2 is FQNEAQ (reference sequence). The CDR3 region has the DNA TGTGCCAGCAGCGCGACAGGGAAGGATGAGCAGTTCTTC. Translating gives CASSATGKDEQFF.

This chain joins TRBV3-1 and TRBJ2-5; D remains unclear. V lost 4 bases and J lost 7, with 10 bases in between. The CDR3 runs to 12 residues. Germline CDR1 reads LGHDT; CDR2 reads YNNKEL (reference sequence). The CDR3 bases are TGTGCCAGCAGCCTCGAACCAGGGACCCAGTACTTC. Translating gives CASSLEPGTQYF.